The source of this T cell receptor beta chain is a study of T cell repertoires in cytomegalovirus infection. Study-level points and caveats: Cumulative public TCR beta family frequency identified CMV carriers with the relevant HLA.

TCRdb processed the reads anew with MiXCR; each CDR3 protein has one entry. The sample has fewer than 150,000 distinct CDR3 sequences, about 30% seen once. This CDR3 is built from 15 residues. With 6 bases removed from V and 2 bases from J, the gap between germline ends came to 13 bases. Germline-derived CDR1 and CDR2 are MNHEY and SMNVEV (reference sequence). On this clonotype itself: As yet, its antigen is unknown.

This TCR came from a human donor in good health (CMV status not recorded). Some clones in this sample may be carry-over from other donors' samples. The source material was CD8+ T cells from cultured PBMCs, sampled from culture after CMV antigen stimulation. The chain joins TRBV27 to TRBJ2-2; D unresolved. The CDR3 here is CASSTDNTNTGELFF. CDR3 nucleotide sequence: TGTGCCAGCAGCACCGATAATACAAACACCGGGGAGCTGTTTTTT.